A selection of T cell receptor beta chains follows, all from one sample in a study of beta chain features in type 1 diabetes. The assay was immunoSEQ multiplex PCR, and TCRdb's table has in-frame clones only and misses some. The sample contains over 300,000 clones, approximately 8.2% of which appear only once. The specimen was central memory CD4+ T cells from blood. These receptors were collected from a woman younger than 35 in good health. Each CDR3 is given with its conserved first and last residue. The D gene is left open where the match is weak. Where a row states a size, it is once, few, many or the class of an expanded clone; other rows omit it.

j_gene: TRBJ1-5
abundance: -
d_gene: -
v_gene: TRBV28
CDR3aa: CASSLYQPYSNQPQHF
CDR3nt: TGTGCCAGCAGTTTATATCAGCCTTATAGCAATCAGCCCCAGCATTTT

j_gene: TRBJ1-3
abundance: -
d_gene: -
v_gene: TRBV13
CDR3aa: CASSPRTSSGNTIYF
CDR3nt: TGTGCCAGCAGCCCCCGGACTTCCTCTGGAAACACCATATATTTT

j_gene: TRBJ1-5
abundance: -
d_gene: -
v_gene: TRBV9
CDR3aa: CASSVGPGVSQPQHF
CDR3nt: TGTGCCAGCAGCGTAGGGCCGGGGGTGAGTCAGCCCCAGCATTTT

j_gene: TRBJ2-5
abundance: few
d_gene: TRBD2
v_gene: TRBV7-2
CDR3aa: CASSLGTSRETQYF
CDR3nt: TGTGCCAGCAGCTTAGGGACTAGCCGAGAGACCCAGTACTTC

j_gene: TRBJ2-3
abundance: -
d_gene: -
v_gene: TRBV7-9
CDR3aa: CASSLLSRDTQYF
CDR3nt: TGTGCCAGCAGCTTATTGTCCCGAGATACGCAGTATTTT

j_gene: TRBJ2-1
abundance: few
d_gene: -
v_gene: TRBV2
CDR3aa: CASSYRTADNEQFF
CDR3nt: TGTGCCAGCAGTTACAGGACAGCAGACAATGAGCAGTTCTTC

j_gene: TRBJ1-4
abundance: few
d_gene: -
v_gene: TRBV19
CDR3aa: CASSQPGGATNEKLFF
CDR3nt: TGTGCCAGTAGCCAACCCGGCGGGGCAACTAATGAAAAACTGTTTTTT

j_gene: TRBJ2-1
abundance: few
d_gene: TRBD2
v_gene: TRBV12-5
CDR3aa: CASGSLSGGYNEQFF
CDR3nt: TGTGCTAGTGGTTCACTTAGCGGGGGATACAATGAGCAGTTCTTC

j_gene: TRBJ2-1
abundance: few
d_gene: TRBD2
v_gene: TRBV18
CDR3aa: CASSPPGLAGGNEQFF
CDR3nt: TGTGCCAGCTCACCACCAGGACTAGCGGGAGGCAATGAGCAGTTCTTC

j_gene: TRBJ2-7
abundance: -
d_gene: TRBD2
v_gene: TRBV28
CDR3aa: CASSFAGLANEQYF
CDR3nt: TGTGCCAGCAGTTTTGCCGGACTAGCGAACGAGCAGTACTTC

j_gene: TRBJ1-4
abundance: few
d_gene: -
v_gene: TRBV7-3
CDR3aa: CASSLRWANEKLFF
CDR3nt: TGTGCCAGCAGCCTCCGGTGGGCTAATGAAAAACTGTTTTTT

j_gene: TRBJ1-5
abundance: -
d_gene: -
v_gene: TRBV7-8
CDR3aa: CASSPGGNQPQHF
CDR3nt: TGTGCCAGCAGCCCGGGAGGCAATCAGCCCCAGCATTTT

j_gene: TRBJ1-3
abundance: few
d_gene: -
v_gene: TRBV7-8
CDR3aa: CASTRGDTIYF
CDR3nt: TGTGCCAGCACGAGGGGGGACACCATATATTTT

j_gene: TRBJ2-7
abundance: few
d_gene: -
v_gene: TRBV6-1
CDR3aa: CASSERDPYEQYF
CDR3nt: TGTGCCAGCAGTGAAAGGGATCCCTACGAGCAGTACTTC

j_gene: TRBJ1-5
abundance: -
d_gene: TRBD1
v_gene: TRBV2
CDR3aa: CASSSTGGSNQPQHF
CDR3nt: TGTGCCAGCAGTTCGACAGGGGGTAGCAATCAGCCCCAGCATTTT

j_gene: TRBJ2-1
abundance: once
d_gene: TRBD1
v_gene: TRBV7-3
CDR3aa: CASSLDRDRGLNEQFF
CDR3nt: TGTGCCAGCAGCTTAGACCGGGACAGGGGGCTCAATGAGCAGTTCTTC

j_gene: TRBJ1-2
abundance: -
d_gene: -
v_gene: TRBV7-9
CDR3aa: CASTPRTSYGYTF
CDR3nt: TGTGCCAGCACCCCGAGAACATCCTATGGCTACACCTTC

j_gene: TRBJ2-2
abundance: -
d_gene: TRBD1
v_gene: TRBV7-6
CDR3aa: CASSLAPGGNTGELFF
CDR3nt: TGTGCCAGCAGCTTAGCGCCAGGGGGGAACACCGGGGAGCTGTTTTTT

j_gene: TRBJ1-5
abundance: -
d_gene: TRBD1
v_gene: TRBV19
CDR3aa: CASSQDRDQPQHF
CDR3nt: TGTGCCAGTAGCCAAGACAGGGACCAGCCCCAGCATTTT

j_gene: TRBJ2-2
abundance: few
d_gene: -
v_gene: TRBV5-4
CDR3aa: CASSLDSSNTGELFF
CDR3nt: TGTGCCAGCAGCTTGGACAGTTCGAACACCGGGGAGCTGTTTTTT

j_gene: TRBJ2-3
abundance: -
d_gene: -
v_gene: TRBV11-2
CDR3aa: CASSFLGGARTDTQYF
CDR3nt: TGTGCCAGCTCGTTTTTAGGCGGGGCCCGCACAGATACGCAGTATTTT

j_gene: TRBJ2-7
abundance: once
d_gene: -
v_gene: TRBV28
CDR3aa: CASRGRGYEQYF
CDR3nt: TGTGCCAGCCGAGGCAGGGGTTACGAGCAGTACTTC

j_gene: TRBJ2-5
abundance: few
d_gene: -
v_gene: TRBV7-2
CDR3aa: CASSLGGRGQRQETQYF
CDR3nt: TGTGCCAGCAGCTTAGGGGGGCGGGGACAGCGTCAAGAGACCCAGTACTTC

j_gene: TRBJ2-2
abundance: many
d_gene: -
v_gene: TRBV7-3
CDR3aa: CASSLDLIGRGELFF
CDR3nt: TGTGCCAGCAGCTTAGATCTTATCGGGCGCGGGGAGCTGTTTTTT

j_gene: TRBJ1-1
abundance: few
d_gene: -
v_gene: TRBV27
CDR3aa: CASRSWGNTEAFF
CDR3nt: TGTGCCAGCAGGTCGTGGGGGAACACTGAAGCTTTCTTT

j_gene: TRBJ1-3
abundance: -
d_gene: -
v_gene: TRBV7-2
CDR3aa: CASSLALYGGNTIYF
CDR3nt: TGTGCCAGCAGCTTAGCGCTCTATGGAGGGAACACCATATATTTT

j_gene: TRBJ1-2
abundance: few
d_gene: -
v_gene: TRBV6-6
CDR3aa: CASRAHGIRVGYTF
CDR3nt: TGTGCCAGCAGGGCCCACGGGATTCGGGTTGGCTACACCTTC

j_gene: TRBJ1-4
abundance: -
d_gene: TRBD1
v_gene: TRBV6-5
CDR3aa: CASRRGQVSNEKLFF
CDR3nt: TGTGCCAGCAGGCGAGGACAGGTTTCGAATGAAAAACTGTTTTTT

j_gene: TRBJ2-5
abundance: many
d_gene: TRBD1
v_gene: TRBV14
CDR3aa: CASSPARTGIDETQYF
CDR3nt: TGTGCCAGCAGCCCCGCCCGGACAGGGATTGACGAGACCCAGTACTTC

j_gene: TRBJ2-7
abundance: -
d_gene: -
v_gene: TRBV18
CDR3aa: CASSGDGGEQYF
CDR3nt: TGTGCCAGCTCCGGGGATGGGGGCGAGCAGTACTTC

j_gene: TRBJ2-2
abundance: many
d_gene: -
v_gene: TRBV5-1
CDR3aa: CASSLKPGHADAGELFF
CDR3nt: TGCGCCAGCAGCTTGAAGCCGGGGCACGCGGATGCCGGGGAGCTGTTTTTT

j_gene: TRBJ2-1
abundance: -
d_gene: TRBD2
v_gene: TRBV19
CDR3aa: CASSILRLAGIHNEQFF
CDR3nt: TGTGCCAGTAGTATCCTCAGACTAGCGGGGATTCACAATGAGCAGTTCTTC

j_gene: TRBJ2-7
abundance: few
d_gene: -
v_gene: TRBV27
CDR3aa: CASSTTYRVEQYF
CDR3nt: TGTGCCAGCAGCACCACCTACAGGGTTGAGCAGTACTTC

j_gene: TRBJ2-3
abundance: -
d_gene: TRBD1
v_gene: TRBV10-3
CDR3aa: CAISEKGGRLDTQYF
CDR3nt: TGTGCCATCAGTGAGAAAGGGGGCCGGTTAGATACGCAGTATTTT

j_gene: TRBJ2-3
abundance: -
d_gene: -
v_gene: TRBV5-4
CDR3aa: CASSLLRDTQYF
CDR3nt: TGTGCCAGCAGCTTATTGCGCGATACGCAGTATTTT

j_gene: TRBJ2-3
abundance: many
d_gene: TRBD1
v_gene: TRBV27
CDR3aa: CASSYRGSRTDTQYF
CDR3nt: TGTGCCAGCAGCTACAGGGGTAGTCGCACAGATACGCAGTATTTT

j_gene: TRBJ1-2
abundance: many
d_gene: -
v_gene: TRBV10-3
CDR3aa: CAISEEQDYGYTF
CDR3nt: TGTGCCATCAGTGAGGAACAGGATTATGGCTACACCTTC

j_gene: TRBJ2-1
abundance: many
d_gene: TRBD2
v_gene: TRBV6-6
CDR3aa: CASSTSGRGYNEQFF
CDR3nt: TGTGCCAGCAGCACGAGCGGGAGAGGGTACAATGAGCAGTTCTTC

j_gene: TRBJ1-2
abundance: many
d_gene: -
v_gene: TRBV28
CDR3aa: CASSLGYYGYTF
CDR3nt: TGTGCCAGCAGTCTGGGTTACTATGGCTACACCTTC

j_gene: TRBJ2-5
abundance: few
d_gene: -
v_gene: TRBV6-5
CDR3aa: CASSYSARSHQETQYF
CDR3nt: TGTGCCAGCAGTTACTCTGCCAGATCCCATCAAGAGACCCAGTACTTC

j_gene: TRBJ1-1
abundance: -
d_gene: -
v_gene: TRBV6-5
CDR3aa: CASSYGETGEAFF
CDR3nt: TGTGCCAGCAGTTACGGTGAAACAGGGGAAGCTTTCTTT